The 9 T cell receptor beta chains given below trace back to one sample, sequenced in a study of sequential checkpoint blockade in melanoma. This table comes from immunoSEQ multiplex PCR, and its TCRdb copy is limited to in-frame clones, with some not included. The sample lists several thousand clones, about three fifths occurring once. Treatment: randomized to nivolumab then ipilimumab (arm A) or the reverse (arm B). Here the sequenced sample was CD8+ T cells sorted from blood (inferred from file names), taken from a patient given nivolumab and ipilimumab in sequence. These receptors were obtained from a human donor with melanoma.

This chain links TRBV28 with TRBJ2-3, with TRBD1 identical over 7 bases. This CDR3 has 14 amino acids. CDR1 MDHEN and CDR2 SYDVKM come from the germline V gene. J lost 2 bases, V lost 7 bases, and 6 bases had no gene match. CDR3: CASKGQRYTDTQYF. CDR3 nucleotides: TGTGCCAGCAAGGGACAGAGATACACAGATACGCAGTATTTT.

The genes are TRBV15 and TRBJ1-5; TRBD1 might be the D (5 bases). CDR3 size: 14 residues. V lost 9 bases to trimming and J lost 6 bases, with 18 bases between them. Looked up from germline, CDR1 is LNHNV and CDR2 is YYDKDF (reference sequence). CDR3 amino acids: CATQPPGGSQPQHF. CDR3 nucleotide sequence: TGTGCCACTCAACCCCCCGGGGGGAGTCAGCCCCAGCATTTT.

By sample fraction, this clone is large. The sample has other DNA sequences that encode this CDR3 too. The gene calls are TRBV28 and TRBJ2-3; D is undetermined. The germline V and J ends were trimmed by 3 bases and 3 bases, with 10 bases remaining between them. Looked up from germline, CDR1 is MDHEN and CDR2 is SYDVKM. There are 14 residues in the CDR3. The CDR3 bases are TGTGCCAGCAGTTTTGTGGCAGGTACAGATACGCAGTATTTT. Translation gives CASSFVAGTDTQYF.

V usage is TRBV9 and J usage is TRBJ2-3; D remains ambiguous. The germline V gene encodes CDR1 SGDLS and CDR2 YYNGEE. The CDR3 has 15 amino acids. Trimming cost V 0 bases and J 0 bases, with 8 bases left between them. The CDR3 DNA sequence: TGTGCCAGCAGCGTAGGTGGCAGTAGCACAGATACGCAGTATTTT. Its protein is CASSVGGSSTDTQYF.

This clone qualifies as medium-sized. The chain links TRBV7-6 to TRBJ2-7; perhaps TRBD1 as D (5 bases). Trimming left V 0 bases short and J 4 bases short, with 7 bases between. The CDR3 has 13 residues. Looked up from germline, CDR1 is SGHVS and CDR2 is FNYEAQ. The CDR3 loop is CASSLADTYEQYF. Here the CDR3 DNA reads TGTGCCAGCAGCTTAGCGGACACATACGAGCAGTACTTC.

The chain carries TRBV7-6 and TRBJ2-7; 7 bases match TRBD1. The CDR3 spans 12 residues. Germline lookup yields CDR1 SGHVS and CDR2 FNYEAQ. Unmatched junction bases numbered 3, after V lost 5 bases and J lost 5 bases. CDR3 residues: CASSLQGNEQYF. CDR3 bases: TGTGCCAGCAGCCTACAGGGGAACGAGCAGTACTTC.

The CDR3 reads CASSGGASSYNEQFF. The CDR3 DNA follows: TGTGCCAGCAGCGGCGGGGCGAGCTCCTACAATGAGCAGTTCTTC. The chain recombines TRBV6-5 with TRBJ2-1; maybe TRBD2 (6 bases). The CDR3 loop spans 15 amino acids. The V gene lost 6 bases and the J gene lost 0 bases, with 12 bases spanning the gap. Germline V gene lookup returns CDR1 MNHEY and CDR2 SVGAGI.

The chain combines TRBV10-3 with TRBJ1-2; D call uncertain. Trimming cost V 0 bases and J 4 bases, with 12 bases left between them. The CDR3 consists of 15 residues. Germline V gene data show CDR1 as ENHRY and CDR2 as SYGVKD. The CDR3 DNA reads as TGTGCCATCAGTGAGTCGGCAGGCCCATCCTATGGCTACACCTTC. Its protein product is CAISESAGPSYGYTF.

By proportion, this clone is medium-sized. The chain employs TRBV6-4 and TRBJ2-3, with 9 bases matching TRBD1. The CDR3 loop spans 16 amino acids. Germline CDR1 is MRHNA and CDR2 is SNTAGT. After removal of 3 bases from V and 6 bases from J, the junction contained 10 bases not matched to a gene. CDR3 region: CASSDLPDRGGDTQYF. The DNA for the CDR3 is TGTGCCAGCAGTGATTTACCGGACAGGGGAGGTGATACGCAGTATTTT.